This T cell receptor beta chain came from a study of blood T cell repertoires in COVID-19. TCRdb keeps only in-frame clones here, not all; method: immunoSEQ multiplex PCR. The sample contains about 74,000 clones, about four fifths of which appear only once. In germline, CDR1 is SEHNR, CDR2 FQNEAQ (reference sequence). Unmatched junction bases numbered 8, after V lost 5 bases and J lost 8 bases. The CDR3 has 14 amino acids. This clone was found a few times. This rearrangement joins TRBV7-9 to TRBJ1-3, with TRBD1 matching 8 bases. Sequencing was carried out using peripheral blood. The source of this sequence is a man aged 65 to 79 with acute or convalescent COVID-19. In DNA form, the CDR3 reads TGTGCCAGCAGCCCCGCAGGGGGCATATACACCATATATTTT. It codes for CASSPAGGIYTIYF. Supplemented by reference TRBV7-9 and TRBJ1-3, the full variable domain reads DTGVSQNPRHKITKRGQNVTFRCDPISEHNRLYWYRQTLGQGPEFLTYFQNEAQLEKSRLLSDRFSAERPKGSFSTLEIQRTEQGDSAMYLCASSPAGGIYTIYFGEGSWLTVV.